This passage covers 17 T cell receptor beta chains from one sample sequenced in a study of cytomegalovirus exposure and HLA in healthy donors. Here immunoSEQ multiplex PCR was the method, and the copy in TCRdb shows in-frame clones only, minus some. The sample includes 98,000 or so clones, 70% to 90% of them seen just once. The sample comprised PBMCs. The receptors were gathered from a woman aged 18-29 years in good health and CMV-seronegative.

This clone was seen only once. This chain uses TRBV6-6 with TRBJ2-1; D perhaps matches TRBD1 (6 bases). The germline V gene encodes CDR1 MNHNY and CDR2 SVGAGI (reference sequence). Trimming stripped 5 bases from V and 7 bases from J, with 15 bases between. The CDR3 has 14 residues. In DNA form, the CDR3 reads TGTGCCAGCAGTCTGGACCCACAGGGAAATGAGCAGTTCTTC. Protein product: CASSLDPQGNEQFF.

The chain is built from TRBV13 and TRBJ2-3; no firm D call. V was cut by 5 bases and J by 2 bases, with 5 bases left in between. Germline lookup yields CDR1 PRHDT and CDR2 FYEKMQ (reference sequence). CDR3 length: 12 amino acids. CDR3: CASSTSTDTQYF. The DNA for the CDR3 is TGTGCCAGCAGCACTTCCACAGATACGCAGTATTTT.

The CDR3: CASRGRNGYTF. DNA for the CDR3: TGTGCCAGCAGGGGGAGGAATGGCTACACCTTC. This chain links TRBV27 with TRBJ1-2; D gene uncertain. Trimming removed 6 bases at V and 6 bases at J, with 8 bases between. Looked up from germline, CDR1 is MNHEY and CDR2 is SMNVEV (reference sequence). The CDR3 extends over 11 amino acids.

The chain carries TRBV2 and TRBJ1-6; 10 bases are a match to TRBD1. The germline CDR1 and CDR2 sequences are SNHLY and FYNNEI. This CDR3 has 15 residues. Trimming cost V 6 bases and J 10 bases; bases outside gene matches: 9. For the CDR3, the DNA is TGTGCCAGCAGCGATCCCGGGACAGGGGTATCACCCCTCCACTTT. Its translation is CASSDPGTGVSPLHF.

This chain uses TRBV7-9 with TRBJ2-5; 12 bases agree with TRBD2. The V and J ends lost 2 bases and 4 bases, in that order; junction bases with no gene match: 11. The CDR3 is 18 residues long. Germline lookup yields CDR1 SEHNR and CDR2 FQNEAQ (reference sequence). CDR3 region: CASSLMTSGGLGGETQYF. The CDR3 coding sequence is TGTGCCAGCAGCTTAATGACTAGCGGGGGCCTCGGGGGAGAGACCCAGTACTTC.

V gene TRBV18 combines with J gene TRBJ1-2; D might be TRBD1 (5 bases). This CDR3 has 14 residues. Germline lookup yields CDR1 KGHSH and CDR2 LQKENI. V lost 0 bases to trimming and J lost 3 bases, with 8 bases between them. This CDR3 is CASSPPSRDYGYTF. CDR3 nucleotides: TGTGCCAGCTCACCACCGAGCAGGGACTATGGCTACACCTTC. Complete variable domain (other parts from reference TRBV18 and TRBJ1-2): NAGVMQNPRHLVRRRGQEARLRCSPMKGHSHVYWYRQLPEEGLKFMVYLQKENIIDESGMPKERFSAEFPKEGPSILRIQQVVRGDSAAYFCASSPPSRDYGYTFGSGTRLTVV.

In its sample, this clone was seen once. The chain has TRBV7-3 and TRBJ2-7; 14 bases align to TRBD2. The CDR3 extends over 21 amino acids. Unmatched junction bases numbered 22, after V lost 5 bases and J lost 4 bases. Germline V lookup: CDR1 SGHTA, CDR2 FQGTGA. The CDR3 region is CASSPDWRTSGGRGNGYEQYF. The CDR3 DNA is TGTGCCAGCAGCCCCGATTGGCGGACTAGCGGGGGGCGAGGGAATGGTTACGAGCAGTACTTC.

CDR3: CASSFGTGELMEQYF. The CDR3 region has the DNA TGTGCCAGCAGCTTTGGGACAGGGGAGCTCATGGAGCAGTACTTC. The genes are TRBV7-9 and TRBJ2-7; TRBD1 matches at 10 bases. Trimming removed 3 bases from V and 7 bases from J; junction bases left unmatched: 9. The germline CDR1 and CDR2 sequences are SEHNR and FQNEAQ (reference sequence). The CDR3 runs 15 residues.

The V and J genes are TRBV19 and TRBJ1-6; TRBD1 matches 9 bases. Germline lookup yields CDR1 LNHDA and CDR2 SQIVND (reference sequence). The CDR3 covers 16 residues. The trim removed 3 bases at V and 13 bases at J, leaving 13 bases unmatched. This chain's CDR3 is CASSISTGGNSRPLHF. CDR3 DNA sequence: TGTGCCAGTAGTATTTCAACAGGGGGCAATTCAAGGCCCCTCCACTTT. Supplemented by reference TRBV19 and TRBJ1-6, the full variable domain reads DGGITQSPKYLFRKEGQNVTLSCEQNLNHDAMYWYRQDPGQGLRLIYYSQIVNDFQKGDIAEGYSVSREKKESFPLTVTSAQKNPTAFYLCASSISTGGNSRPLHFGNGTRLTVT.

This chain connects TRBV29-1 to TRBJ2-7; D possibly corresponds to TRBD1 (6 bases). This CDR3 contains 13 residues. Germline V gene sequence: CDR1 SQVTM, CDR2 ANQGSEA. The germline V and J ends were trimmed by 4 bases and 1 base, with 11 bases remaining between them. The CDR3 loop reads CSVVGDRSYEQYF. The CDR3 DNA reads TGCAGCGTTGTTGGAGACAGGTCCTACGAGCAGTACTTC.

The J gene is TRBJ2-7, the V gene TRBV7-7, with 9 bases aligning to TRBD1. The germline V gene encodes CDR1 SSHAT and CDR2 FNYEAQ (reference sequence). Trimming cost V 1 base and J 5 bases; bases outside gene matches: 0. There are 13 residues in the CDR3. Written as DNA, the CDR3 is TGTGCCAGCAGCTTAGGACAGGGGGACGAGCAGTACTTC. It specifies CASSLGQGDEQYF.

The rearrangement links TRBV4-1 to TRBJ2-3; a possible D gene is TRBD2 (5 bases). The CDR3 runs to 13 residues. Trimming shortened V by 4 bases and J by 4 bases, and 9 bases separated the two germline ends. The germline CDR1 and CDR2 sequences are MGHRA and YSYEKL. CDR3 region: CASSPRAADTQYF. The CDR3 nucleotides are TGCGCCAGCAGCCCGAGAGCGGCAGATACGCAGTATTTT.

The chain joins TRBV5-4 to TRBJ1-1; the D is unclear. The CDR3 has 13 amino acids. From germline, CDR1 is SGHNT and CDR2 YYREEE (reference sequence). The V gene lost 4 bases and the J gene lost 5 bases, with 12 bases spanning the gap. CDR3: CASSAGVSTEAFF. CDR3 DNA sequence: TGTGCCAGCAGCGCAGGCGTAAGTACTGAAGCTTTCTTT.

This chain links TRBV9 with TRBJ2-1, with 9 bases identical to TRBD1. The CDR3 totals 17 residues. With 3 bases clipped from V and 5 bases from J, the junction kept 12 bases outside the gene matches. CDR1 SGDLS and CDR2 YYNGEE come from the germline V gene. The CDR3 DNA is TGTGCCAGCAGCGCCGGGACAGGGTCTAAGTTCGACAATGAGCAGTTCTTC. It encodes CASSAGTGSKFDNEQFF.

The chain employs TRBV6-6 and TRBJ1-1; 10 bases are shared with TRBD1. Germline V gene lookup returns CDR1 MNHNY and CDR2 SVGAGI (reference sequence). J was trimmed by 7 bases and V by 2 bases; bases with no gene match: 10. This CDR3 comprises 16 residues. The CDR3 sequence is CASSYPLDRGRNEAFF. In nucleotides, the CDR3 is TGTGCCAGCAGTTACCCACTAGACAGGGGGCGAAATGAAGCTTTCTTT.

This clone was seen a handful of times. V usage is TRBV2 and J usage is TRBJ1-1; D gene unclear. The CDR3 contains 13 residues. The germline V gene encodes CDR1 SNHLY and CDR2 FYNNEI. Trimming shortened V by 6 bases and J by 0 bases, and 8 bases separated the two germline ends. The CDR3 DNA sequence: TGTGCCAGCAGGGTCCAGATGAACACTGAAGCTTTCTTT. Its translation: CASRVQMNTEAFF.

This clone has only a few counts. V gene TRBV10-1 combines with J gene TRBJ2-7; D is possibly TRBD1 (5 bases). Looked up from germline, CDR1 is WNHNN and CDR2 is SYGVQD (reference sequence). There are 15 residues in the CDR3. Trimming stripped 5 bases from V and 3 bases from J, with 17 bases between. The DNA for the CDR3 is TGCGCCAGCAGTTACTCAGGGTTTGGTCTCTACGAGCAGTACTTC. Translated, it gives CASSYSGFGLYEQYF.